Given below is one T cell receptor beta chain in context. This clone was recorded once. The antigen it recognizes is unknown. Within one base of it there is no much larger clone, and no base qualities were kept. Donors formed part of the validation cohort, which comprised about 130 subjects and was distinct from the first cohort of fewer than 750 subjects. The germline V gene supplies CDR1 SNHLY and CDR2 FYNNEI. The CDR3 runs 14 amino acids, cysteine and phenylalanine included. The kept DNA is CDR3 alone, 42 bases in frame from the first base. V sheds 7 bases and J sheds 2 bases, leaving 15 bases between their ends. This entry is derived from a study of cytomegalovirus exposure and HLA in healthy donors (dated by TCRdb to the late 2010s). At the level of the whole study: According to a later analysis, the roughly 120 validation repertoires were produced on the same platform as the 666 repertoires of the first cohort. A separate validation cohort of some 130 different subjects was used in addition to the approximately 700-subject first cohort. The aim of the study was to test whether cataloging public T cell receptors could identify signatures of past pathogen exposure. The study combined high-throughput TCR immunosequencing, statistical association of individual TCRs with disease status, and machine learning to predict cytomegalovirus infection status. Paper-wide results and their limitations: A later analysis had no HLA typing for the validation cohort, so co-occurrence there was scored across all 130 or so repertoires. Cytomegalovirus status was reported to be diagnosed by the classifier with high specificity and sensitivity in both the original and validation cohorts. Of the cluster scores, 85% to 95% were above 0 in a later analysis, which found that TCRs clustered in the first cohort also tended to co-occur in the roughly 130 validation repertoires. The authors suggested that the approach could potentially be extended to other disease states and immunological phenotypes. The study gave a list of 150 to 200 TCR beta chains associated with cytomegalovirus. Most TCR sequences were observed very rarely across donors, whereas some public TCRs were present in many individuals. In vitro tests confirmed that three of the cytomegalovirus-associated TCR beta chains recognize cytomegalovirus antigens.

The library was obtained by the immunoSEQ multiplex PCR assay. Per the authors' processing: A statistical classification framework was built for diagnosing cytomegalovirus status from the catalog of TCR beta chain sequences. TCRdb carries this immuneACCESS record with in-frame sequences only. Its versions omit some clonotypes, under half of them owing to an unresolved V gene in the studies checked, with the rest unexplained. That table supplies the V and J calls and clone size; D and trimming were determined from the DNA. This sample is represented by about 160,000 clones; under 90% of them were singletons. The ten largest clonotypes hold around a tenth of the sample.

The TCR was taken from a woman younger than 35 in good health and CMV-seropositive. The rearranged chain carries TRBV2 and TRBJ2-7, with a weak D call of TRBD1 (6 bases match). The sample taken for sequencing was PBMCs. The sequence in DNA is TGTGCCAGCAAGGGGCAGGGACAAACCTACGAGCAGTACTTC. The resulting protein is CASKGQGQTYEQYF. The CDR3 plus the reference TRBV2 and TRBJ2-7 genes for the other parts give the full variable domain: EPEVTQTPSHQVTQMGQEVILRCVPISNHLYFYWYRQILGQKVEFLVSFYNNEISEKSEIFDDQFSVERPDGSNFTLKIRSTKLEDSAMYFCASKGQGQTYEQYFGPGTRLTVT.